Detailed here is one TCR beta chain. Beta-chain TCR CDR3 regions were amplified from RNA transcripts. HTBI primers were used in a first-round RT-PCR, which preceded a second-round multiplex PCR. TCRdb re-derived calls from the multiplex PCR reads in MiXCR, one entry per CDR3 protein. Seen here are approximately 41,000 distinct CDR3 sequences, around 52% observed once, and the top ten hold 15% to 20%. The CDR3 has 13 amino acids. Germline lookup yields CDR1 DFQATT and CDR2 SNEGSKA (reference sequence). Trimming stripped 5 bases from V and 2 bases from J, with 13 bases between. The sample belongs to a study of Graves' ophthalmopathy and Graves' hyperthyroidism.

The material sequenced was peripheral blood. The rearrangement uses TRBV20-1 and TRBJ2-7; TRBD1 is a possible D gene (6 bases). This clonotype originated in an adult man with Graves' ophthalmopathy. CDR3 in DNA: TGCAGTGCTGGGGGCCCGAGCACCTACGAGCAGTACTTC. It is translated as CSAGGPSTYEQYF.